This T cell receptor beta chain was captured in a study of type 1 and type 2 diabetes patients. Overall study context: Samples came from type 1 diabetic, type 2 diabetic or nondiabetic people, recruited in China.

Amplification started from genomic DNA. Amplification of the beta chain CDR3 used 30 forward and 13 reverse multiplex primers. TCRdb ran MiXCR on the multiplex PCR reads and lists one entry per CDR3 protein. The sample yields 270,000 or so distinct CDR3 sequences, approximately 50% seen once. The CDR3 covers 12 residues. The V and J ends lost 5 bases and 8 bases, in that order; junction bases with no gene match: 4. Germline lookup yields CDR1 SGHNT and CDR2 YENEEA. Whole-study findings and limits: Groups were not age- or gender-matched, which may bias interpretation. Some HECs seen only in T1D might also appear in more T2D or control samples.

Anyone with other autoimmune disease or infection in the prior four weeks was excluded. Comments on this clonotype: The antigen is undetermined.

The clonotype comes from a man between 18 and 29 years old with type 2 diabetes. Source material: peripheral blood mononuclear cells (PBMCs). The chain uses TRBV11-3 and TRBJ1-1, with 8 bases fitting TRBD1. The CDR3 region is CASSPGQGEAFF. The DNA of the CDR3 is TGTGCCAGCAGCCCAGGACAGGGAGAAGCTTTCTTT.